A single sample gave rise to the 12 T cell receptor beta chains below, sequenced in a study of blood T cell repertoires in COVID-19. TCRdb's table, derived via immunoSEQ multiplex PCR, lists solely in-frame clones and lacks some. The profile covers over 250,000 clones, with 83% appearing a single time and over 9% taken by the ten largest. The sequencing input was peripheral blood. These receptors were taken from a woman aged 50 to 60 who had recovered from COVID-19.

V usage is TRBV11-3 and J usage is TRBJ2-3; 8 nucleotides align to TRBD2. V shed 4 bases, J shed 5 bases, and the junction held 8 bases outside the gene matches. The CDR3 has 15 amino acids. CDR1 and CDR2 from the germline V gene are SGHNT and YENEEA. CDR3 sequence: CASSSRGAGLDTQYF. For the CDR3, the DNA is TGTGCCAGCAGCTCGCGGGGGGCCGGGTTAGATACGCAGTATTTT. Drawing the rest from reference TRBV11-3 and TRBJ2-3, the complete variable domain is EAGVVQSPRYKIIEKKQPVAFWCNPISGHNTLYWYLQNLGQGPELLIRYENEEAVDDSQLPKDRFSAERLKGVDSTLKIQPAELGDSAVYLCASSSRGAGLDTQYFGPGTRLTVL.

The chain has TRBV27 and TRBJ2-2; maybe TRBD1 (5 bases). Trimming shortened V by 3 bases and J by 0 bases, and 8 bases separated the two germline ends. The CDR3 is 15 residues long. Germline V lookup: CDR1 MNHEY, CDR2 SMNVEV (reference sequence). The CDR3 nucleotides are TGTGCCAGCAGTTTTGTCAGGGCGAACACCGGGGAGCTGTTTTTT. It codes for CASSFVRANTGELFF.

This clone was observed once. This chain uses TRBV10-3 with TRBJ2-3, with D perhaps matching TRBD2 (5 bases). The germline V gene has CDR1 ENHRY and CDR2 SYGVKD. The CDR3 extends over 15 amino acids. V was clipped by 0 bases and J by 2 bases, with 9 bases between them. CDR3 sequence reads: CAISESKRNTDTQYF. The CDR3 DNA follows: TGTGCCATCAGTGAGTCGAAGCGGAACACAGATACGCAGTATTTT.

This clone was found once. The chain combines TRBV5-4 with TRBJ2-2, with no clear D. The CDR3 is 15 amino acids. Looked up from germline, CDR1 is SGHNT and CDR2 is YYREEE (reference sequence). Trimming pared 5 bases from V and 5 bases from J, leaving 16 bases between. CDR3 region: CASRADLVITGELFF. The CDR3 DNA reads TGTGCCAGCAGGGCGGATTTGGTTATTACCGGGGAGCTGTTTTTT.

As for this clone: Other DNA sequences in the same sample also yield this CDR3. This chain connects TRBV7-2 to TRBJ2-1; TRBD2 matches at 13 bases. Germline-derived CDR1 and CDR2 are SGHTA and FQGNSA. The CDR3 extends over 14 amino acids. V gave up 4 bases and J gave up 9 bases; unmatched junction bases: 3. CDR3 nucleotide sequence: TGTGCCAGCAGCTCAGGACTAGCGGGAGTTGAGCAGTTCTTC. Its translation: CASSSGLAGVEQFF.

This chain joins TRBV5-1 and TRBJ2-3, with 9 bases that match TRBD2. V shed 9 bases, J shed 0 bases, and the junction held 5 bases outside the gene matches. This CDR3 is built from 14 residues. Germline CDR1 and CDR2: SGHRS and YFSETQ. In DNA form, the CDR3 reads TGCGCCACCAGACTAGCGGCTAGCACAGATACGCAGTATTTT. Amino acids: CATRLAASTDTQYF. Based on the CDR3 plus reference TRBV5-1 and TRBJ2-3, the full variable domain is KAGVTQTPRYLIKTRGQQVTLSCSPISGHRSVSWYQQTPGQGLQFLFEYFSETQRNKGNFPGRFSGRQFSNSRSEMNVSTLELGDSALYLCATRLAASTDTQYFGPGTRLTVL.

The chain employs TRBV4-3 and TRBJ2-7, with 11 bases matching TRBD2. The V segment lost 1 base and the J segment 6 bases; nucleotides outside the gene matches: 11. The CDR3 is made up of 17 amino acids. The germline CDR1 and CDR2 sequences are LGHNA and YSLEER. The CDR3 region is CASSQVAGGYRGSEQYF. CDR3 coding DNA: TGCGCCAGCAGCCAAGTAGCGGGAGGGTACCGAGGAAGCGAGCAGTACTTC.

The V and J genes are TRBV5-1 and TRBJ1-4, with 9 bases matching TRBD1. Germline loops: CDR1 SGHRS, CDR2 YFSETQ. This CDR3 has 14 amino acids. Trimming at V came to 6 bases and at J to 8 bases, leaving 8 bases not matched to a gene. CDR3 coding DNA: TGCGCCAGCACTCACGGACAGGGGCAAGAAAAACTGTTTTTT. It yields the protein CASTHGQGQEKLFF.

This sequence joins TRBV27 and TRBJ2-7; 14 bases agree with TRBD2. With 8 bases clipped from V and 11 bases from J, the junction kept 8 bases outside the gene matches. The CDR3 covers 13 residues. Germline V CDR1 and CDR2: MNHEY, SMNVEV (reference sequence). CDR3 region: CASRLGTSGSKYF. CDR3 nucleotide sequence: TGTGCCAGCCGACTAGGGACTAGCGGGAGTAAGTACTTC.

This clone came up a few times. The V gene is TRBV6-2 or TRBV6-3, the J gene TRBJ1-5; possibly TRBD1 for D (5 bases). V shed 0 bases and J shed 4 bases, with 7 bases lying between them. CDR1 MNHEY and CDR2 SVGEGT come from the germline V gene. The CDR3 runs to 14 residues. The CDR3 here is CASSYSAGNQPQHF. DNA of the CDR3: TGTGCCAGCAGTTACTCAGCAGGGAATCAGCCCCAGCATTTT.

This clone was counted once. The gene calls are TRBV6-5 and TRBJ1-4, with D possibly matching TRBD1 (6 bases). The germline V and J ends were trimmed by 8 bases and 8 bases, with 15 bases remaining between them. The CDR3 totals 13 residues. The V gene's germline CDR1 is MNHEY and CDR2 SVGAGI. The chain's CDR3 is CASQEVGTEKLFF. The CDR3, as DNA: TGTGCCAGCCAAGAAGTGGGGACAGAAAAACTGTTTTTT.

V and J are TRBV7-2 and TRBJ2-1; D is possibly TRBD2 (6 bases). V lost 5 bases to trimming and J lost 6 bases, with 14 bases between them. The CDR3 length is 14 residues. CDR1 is SGHTA, CDR2 FQGNSA, per germline. The CDR3 sequence is CASSQGLGSNEQFF. The CDR3 coding sequence is TGTGCCAGCAGCCAGGGACTGGGAAGCAATGAGCAGTTCTTC.